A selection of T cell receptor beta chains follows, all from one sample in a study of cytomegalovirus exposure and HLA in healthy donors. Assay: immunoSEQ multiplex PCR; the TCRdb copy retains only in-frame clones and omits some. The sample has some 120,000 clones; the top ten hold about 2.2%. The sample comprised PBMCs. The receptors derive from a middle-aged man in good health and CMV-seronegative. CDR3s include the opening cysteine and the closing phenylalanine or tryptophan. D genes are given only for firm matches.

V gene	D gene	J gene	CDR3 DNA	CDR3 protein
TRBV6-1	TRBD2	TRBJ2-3	TGTGCCAGCAGGGATTTTGGCGGGAGAGATACGCAGTATTTT	CASRDFGGRDTQYF
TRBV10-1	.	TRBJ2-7	TGCGCCAGCAGTGACCCCCCTTCGGGGACCTACGAGCAGTACTTC	CASSDPPSGTYEQYF
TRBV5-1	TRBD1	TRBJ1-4	TGCGCCAGCAGCAGGGGACAGGCCTTAACTAATGAAAAACTGTTTTTT	CASSRGQALTNEKLFF
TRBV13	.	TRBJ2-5	TGTGCCAGCAGCCCTAGGGGGTCCAGCCGGGGAGAGACCCAGTACTTC	CASSPRGSSRGETQYF
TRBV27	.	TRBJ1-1	TGTGCCAGCAGTAAAGGCACGACCAGGGGTTATGAAGCTTTCTTT	CASSKGTTRGYEAFF
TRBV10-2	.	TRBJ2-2	TGCGCCAGCATATCCAGGGACACCGGGGAGCTGTTTTTT	CASISRDTGELFF
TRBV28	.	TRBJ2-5	TGTGCCAGCAGTTTGGCGGGGAAAGAGACCCAGTACTTC	CASSLAGKETQYF
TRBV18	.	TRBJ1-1	TGTGCCAGCTCAATGCGACAGGCAAAGAAAACTGAAGCTTTCTTT	CASSMRQAKKTEAFF
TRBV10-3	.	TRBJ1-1	TGTGCCATCAGTGAGTCCTCCGGGGTTTGGACTGAAGCTTTCTTT	CAISESSGVWTEAFF
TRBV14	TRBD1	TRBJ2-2	TGTGCCAGCAGCCGGACAGGGAGTTTTGCCGGGGAGCTGTTTTTT	CASSRTGSFAGELFF
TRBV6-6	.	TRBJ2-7	TGTGCCAGCAGTTACTCCGGCCCCCTGAGGGAGCAGTACTTC	CASSYSGPLREQYF
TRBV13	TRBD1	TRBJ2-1	TGTGCCAGCAGCATTACCGGGACAGGGGGCCATGAGCAGTTCTTC	CASSITGTGGHEQFF
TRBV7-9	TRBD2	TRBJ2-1	TGTGCCAGCAGCTTATCAGGACTAGCGGGAGGAGGTAGCAATGAGCAGTTCTTC	CASSLSGLAGGGSNEQFF
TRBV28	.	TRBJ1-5	TGTGCCAGCAGCAGGTGGGAGTCGATCTTTAGCGGTCAGCCCCAGCATTTT	CASSRWESIFSGQPQHF
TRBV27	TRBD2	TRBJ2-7	TGTGCCAGCAGTCCCTACGGGAGGCAAATAACCTACGAGCAGTACTTC	CASSPYGRQITYEQYF
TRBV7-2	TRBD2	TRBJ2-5	TGTGCCAGCAGCACCTCTAGCGGGAGTGGAGGGAAAGAGACCCAGTACTTC	CASSTSSGSGGKETQYF
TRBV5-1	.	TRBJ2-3	TGCGCCAGCAGCTTGGGGACTCTCCCTATCCATTTT	CASSLGTLPIHF
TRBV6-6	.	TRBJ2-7	TGTGCCAGCAGTTACACGGGAGTGGGGTCCCACGAGCAGTACTTC	CASSYTGVGSHEQYF
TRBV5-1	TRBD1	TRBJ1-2	TGCGCCAGCACCCAGAGCCAGGGACAGGGGGAGAATGGCTACACCTTC	CASTQSQGQGENGYTF
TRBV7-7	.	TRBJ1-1	TGTGCTACCGGGACATTGGAGCCTATGAACCCTGAAGCTTTCTTT	CATGTLEPMNPEAFF
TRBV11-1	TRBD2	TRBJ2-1	TGTGCCAGCAGCTCTCGCGGGGGGCGGGAGGGCCCTCGAGAGCAGTTCTTC	CASSSRGGREGPREQFF
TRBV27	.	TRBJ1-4	TGTGCCAGCAGTTCCACGCGAGCGGTCGAGAAACTGTTTTTT	CASSSTRAVEKLFF